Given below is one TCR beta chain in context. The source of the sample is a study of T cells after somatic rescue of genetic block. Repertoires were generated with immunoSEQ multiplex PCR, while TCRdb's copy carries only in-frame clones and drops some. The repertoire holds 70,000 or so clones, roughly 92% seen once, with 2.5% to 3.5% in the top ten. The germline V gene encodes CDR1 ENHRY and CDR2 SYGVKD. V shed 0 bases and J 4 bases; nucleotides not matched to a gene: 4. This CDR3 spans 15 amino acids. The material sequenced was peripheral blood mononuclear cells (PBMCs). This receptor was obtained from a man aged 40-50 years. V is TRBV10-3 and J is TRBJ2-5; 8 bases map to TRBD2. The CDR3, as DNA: TGTGCCATCAGTGAGTCGAGCGGGAGCGGAGAGACCCAGTACTTC. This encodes CAISESSGSGETQYF.